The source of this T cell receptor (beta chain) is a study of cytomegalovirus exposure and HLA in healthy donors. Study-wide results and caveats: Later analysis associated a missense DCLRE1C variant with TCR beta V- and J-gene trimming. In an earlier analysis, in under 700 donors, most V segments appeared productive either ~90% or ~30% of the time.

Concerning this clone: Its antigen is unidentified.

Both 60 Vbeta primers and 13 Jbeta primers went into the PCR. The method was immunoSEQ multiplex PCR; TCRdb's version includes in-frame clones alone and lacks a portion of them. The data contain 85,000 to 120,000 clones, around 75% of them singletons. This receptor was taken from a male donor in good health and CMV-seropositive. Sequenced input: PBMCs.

The CDR3 spells CASSLGGRGEYF. CDR3 coding DNA: TGTGCCAGCAGTTTAGGCGGCAGGGGGGAGTACTTC. The V and J genes are TRBV28 and TRBJ2-7, with D possibly being TRBD1 (7 bases). The germline V and J ends were trimmed by 2 bases and 11 bases, with 13 bases remaining between them. The CDR3 is made up of 12 amino acids. Per the germline V gene, CDR1 is MDHEN and CDR2 is SYDVKM.